This entry is about one T cell receptor beta chain. Antigen unknown. The sample comes from a study of CXCR3-negative and CXCR3-positive naive CD8 T cells. Study-level points and caveats: More hydrophobic TRB CDR3s were found in CXCR3-positive naive cells than in CXCR3-negative naive cells. Both naive subsets had comparably high diversity; memory CD8+ cells much lower.

Identification of naive CD8+ T cells rested on CD45RO-CCR7+CD27+CD95- status. The CDR3 totals 11 residues. Germline V gene sequence: CDR1 SQVTM, CDR2 ANQGSEA. Each TRB cDNA library was prepared by 5' RACE (with UMI labels). Using the 5' RACE reads, TCRdb records one entry per CDR3 protein without DNA. The listing records around 60,000 distinct CDR3 sequences. The specimen sequenced was naive CXCR3+ CD8+ T cells from blood. Described subset: CD45RO-CCR7+CD27+CD95- naive CD8+ T cells expressing CXCR3 (TNR3+). This receptor was identified in a human donor in good health. Some clones in this sample may be carry-over from other donors' samples. V and J are TRBV29-1 and TRBJ2-7; with no DNA, the TCRdb D assignment of TRBD1 cannot be verified. The CDR3 protein is CSAGTAYEQYF.